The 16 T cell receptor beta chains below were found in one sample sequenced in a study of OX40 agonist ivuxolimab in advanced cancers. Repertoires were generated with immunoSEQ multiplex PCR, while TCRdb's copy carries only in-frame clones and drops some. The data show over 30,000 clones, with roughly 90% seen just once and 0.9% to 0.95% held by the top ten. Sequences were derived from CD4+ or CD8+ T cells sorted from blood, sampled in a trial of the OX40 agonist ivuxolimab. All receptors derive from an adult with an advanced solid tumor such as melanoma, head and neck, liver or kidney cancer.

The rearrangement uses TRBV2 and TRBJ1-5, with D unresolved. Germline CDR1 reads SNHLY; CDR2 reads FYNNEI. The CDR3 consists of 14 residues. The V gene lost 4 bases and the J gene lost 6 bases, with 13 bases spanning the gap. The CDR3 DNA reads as TGTGCCAGCAGTGTATTCGGGCCTGGTCAGCCCCAGCATTTT. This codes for CASSVFGPGQPQHF.

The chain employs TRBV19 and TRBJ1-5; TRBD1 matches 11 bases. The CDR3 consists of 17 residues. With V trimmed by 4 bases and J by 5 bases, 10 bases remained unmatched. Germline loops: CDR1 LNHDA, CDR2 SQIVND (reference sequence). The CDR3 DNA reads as TGTGCCAGTAGTACCCAGAAGGGACAGGGGGGGGATCAGCCCCAGCATTTT. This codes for CASSTQKGQGGDQPQHF. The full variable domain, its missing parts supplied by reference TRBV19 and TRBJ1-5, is DGGITQSPKYLFRKEGQNVTLSCEQNLNHDAMYWYRQDPGQGLRLIYYSQIVNDFQKGDIAEGYSVSREKKESFPLTVTSAQKNPTAFYLCASSTQKGQGGDQPQHFGDGTRLSIL.

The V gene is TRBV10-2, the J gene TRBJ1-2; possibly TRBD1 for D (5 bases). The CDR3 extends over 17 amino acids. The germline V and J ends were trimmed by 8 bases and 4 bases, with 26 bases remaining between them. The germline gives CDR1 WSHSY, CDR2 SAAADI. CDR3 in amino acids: CASSEAPGHGNSYGYTF. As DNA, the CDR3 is TGCGCCAGCTCTGAAGCTCCCGGACACGGAAATAGCTATGGCTACACCTTC.

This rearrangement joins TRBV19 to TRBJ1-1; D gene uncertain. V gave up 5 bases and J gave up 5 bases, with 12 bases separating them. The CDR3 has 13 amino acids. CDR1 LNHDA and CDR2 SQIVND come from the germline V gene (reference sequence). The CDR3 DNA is TGTGCCAGTAGTCAGCAGCGGAATACTGAAGCTTTCTTT. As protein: CASSQQRNTEAFF.

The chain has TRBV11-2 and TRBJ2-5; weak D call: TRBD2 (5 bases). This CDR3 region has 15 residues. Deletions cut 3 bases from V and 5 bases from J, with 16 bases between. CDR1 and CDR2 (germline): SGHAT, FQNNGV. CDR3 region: CASSFDTGRRETQYF. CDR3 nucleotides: TGTGCCAGCAGCTTTGATACGGGAAGGAGGGAGACCCAGTACTTC.

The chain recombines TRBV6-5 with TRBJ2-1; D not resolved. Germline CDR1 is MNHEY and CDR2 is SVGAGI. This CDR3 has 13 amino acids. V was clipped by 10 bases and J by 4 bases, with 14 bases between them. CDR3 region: CATRRIYYNEQFF. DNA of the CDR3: TGTGCCACCCGACGGATATATTACAATGAGCAGTTCTTC.

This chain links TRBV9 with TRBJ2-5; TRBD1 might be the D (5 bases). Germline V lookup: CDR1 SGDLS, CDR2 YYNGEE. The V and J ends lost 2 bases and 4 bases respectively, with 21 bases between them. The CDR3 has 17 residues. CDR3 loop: CASSVNPDSSRGETQYF. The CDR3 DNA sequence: TGTGCCAGCAGCGTTAATCCAGATTCCTCAAGGGGAGAGACCCAGTACTTC.

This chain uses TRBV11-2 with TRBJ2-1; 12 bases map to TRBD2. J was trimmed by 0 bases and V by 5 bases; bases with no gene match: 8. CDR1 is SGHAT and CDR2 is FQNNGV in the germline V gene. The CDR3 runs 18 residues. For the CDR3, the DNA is TGTGCCAGCAGCCTGAGACTAGCGGGAGCGAGCTCCTACAATGAGCAGTTCTTC. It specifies CASSLRLAGASSYNEQFF.

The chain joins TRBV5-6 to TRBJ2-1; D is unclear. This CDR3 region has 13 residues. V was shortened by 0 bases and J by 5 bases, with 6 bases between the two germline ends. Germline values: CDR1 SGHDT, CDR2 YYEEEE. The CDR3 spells CASSLVKHNEQFF. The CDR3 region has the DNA TGTGCCAGCAGCTTGGTGAAGCACAATGAGCAGTTCTTC. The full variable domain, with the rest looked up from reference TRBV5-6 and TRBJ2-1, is DAGVTQSPTHLIKTRGQQVTLRCSPKSGHDTVSWYQQALGQGPQFIFQYYEEEERQRGNFPDRFSGHQFPNYSSELNVNALLLGDSALYLCASSLVKHNEQFFGPGTRLTVL.

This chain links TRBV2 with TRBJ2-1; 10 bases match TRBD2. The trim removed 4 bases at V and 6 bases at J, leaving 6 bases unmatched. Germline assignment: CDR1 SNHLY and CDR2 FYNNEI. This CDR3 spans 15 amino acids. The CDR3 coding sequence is TGTGCCAGCAGTGGGGCGGCTAGCGGGAGCAATGAGCAGTTCTTC. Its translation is CASSGAASGSNEQFF.

The CDR3 nucleotides read TGTGCCAGCAGCGGGACAGGGTTTAATGAAAAACTGTTTTTT. It translates to CASSGTGFNEKLFF. This chain joins TRBV6-1 and TRBJ1-4; TRBD1 matches 9 bases. This CDR3 is built from 14 residues. CDR1 is MNHNS and CDR2 is SASEGT in the germline V gene. Trimming cost V 6 bases and J 4 bases; bases outside gene matches: 3.

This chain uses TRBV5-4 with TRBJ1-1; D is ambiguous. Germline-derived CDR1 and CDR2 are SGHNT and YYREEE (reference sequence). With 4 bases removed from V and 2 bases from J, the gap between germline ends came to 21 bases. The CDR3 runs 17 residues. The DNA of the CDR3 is TGTGCCAGCAGCCCCGCGGGCAGGTTGGTCGTCAACACTGAAGCTTTCTTT. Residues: CASSPAGRLVVNTEAFF. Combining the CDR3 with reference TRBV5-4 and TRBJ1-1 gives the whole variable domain ETGVTQSPTHLIKTRGQQVTLRCSSQSGHNTVSWYQQALGQGPQFIFQYYREEENGRGNFPPRFSGLQFPNYSSELNVNALELDDSALYLCASSPAGRLVVNTEAFFGQGTRLTVV.

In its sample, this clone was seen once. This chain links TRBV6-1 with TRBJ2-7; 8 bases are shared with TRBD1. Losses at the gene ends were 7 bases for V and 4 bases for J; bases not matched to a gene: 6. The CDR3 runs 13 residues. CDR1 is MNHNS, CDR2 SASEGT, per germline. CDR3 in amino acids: CASTGTGRYEQYF. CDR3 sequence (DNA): TGTGCCAGCACCGGGACAGGACGTTACGAGCAGTACTTC.

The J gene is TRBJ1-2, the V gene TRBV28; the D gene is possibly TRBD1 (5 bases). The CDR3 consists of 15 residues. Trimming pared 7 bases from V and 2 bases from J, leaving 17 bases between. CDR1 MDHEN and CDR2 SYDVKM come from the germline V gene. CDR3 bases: TGTGCCAGCACCGAACACTCTGGGGGGAACTATGGCTACACCTTC. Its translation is CASTEHSGGNYGYTF.

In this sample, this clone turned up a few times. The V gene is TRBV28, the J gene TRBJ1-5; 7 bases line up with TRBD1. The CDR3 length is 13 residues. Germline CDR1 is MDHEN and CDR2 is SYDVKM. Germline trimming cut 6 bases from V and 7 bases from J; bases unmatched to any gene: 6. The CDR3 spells CASRMAGGQPQHF. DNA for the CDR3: TGTGCCAGCAGGATGGCAGGGGGACAGCCCCAGCATTTT.

CDR3 sequence (DNA): TGCGCCAGCAGCCAAAGTTTAGGGGTTACAGATACGCAGTATTTT. This codes for CASSQSLGVTDTQYF. The genes are TRBV4-3 and TRBJ2-3, with a weak D call TRBD1 (5 bases). CDR1 is LGHNA and CDR2 is YSLEER in the germline V gene. This CDR3 is built from 15 residues. Trimming took off 2 bases at V and 3 bases at J, with 12 bases between the two ends.